A selection of T cell receptor beta chains follows, all from one sample in a study of CD8 T cells in ankylosing spondylitis. TCRdb processed the 5' RACE reads anew with MiXCR; each CDR3 protein has one entry. The table records about 210,000 distinct CDR3 sequences, just under 7.5% of them present only once. Material: blood, either unsorted or a sorted T cell fraction (not recorded which). These TCRs come from a male donor with ankylosing spondylitis. The CDR3 runs from the conserved cysteine through the conserved F or W. D genes are given only for firm matches. Rows may omit the clone size; those that give it use once, few, many or a size class.

j_call v_call clone_size d_call cdr3_aa cdr3_nt
TRBJ2-7 TRBV6-2/TRBV6-3 few TRBD2 CASSYEGLARSYEQYF TGTGCCAGCAGTTACGAAGGACTAGCGCGATCCTACGAGCAGTACTTC
TRBJ2-3 TRBV27 . . CASSSLGLVGTQYF TGTGCCAGCAGTTCGCTGGGACTTGTAGGTACGCAGTATTTT
TRBJ2-3 TRBV7-9 many . CASSLWGASSTDTQYF TGTGCCAGCAGCTTATGGGGGGCCTCAAGCACAGATACGCAGTATTTT
TRBJ2-1 TRBV28 many . CASSRIEIPSYNEQFF TGTGCCAGCAGCAGAATAGAGATACCGTCCTACAATGAGCAGTTCTTC
TRBJ2-7 TRBV20-1 few TRBD1 CSARTGGGYEQYF TGCAGTGCTAGGACAGGGGGTGGCTACGAGCAGTACTTC
TRBJ1-2 TRBV4-3 many . CASSQDHRNYGYTF TGCGCCAGCAGCCAAGACCACAGGAACTATGGCTACACCTTC
TRBJ1-5 TRBV24-1 many TRBD1 CATSDPRTGSNPDQPQHF TGTGCCACCAGTGACCCCCGGACAGGGAGTAATCCCGATCAGCCCCAGCATTTT
TRBJ1-4 TRBV6-2/TRBV6-3 many TRBD1 CASSYQRGQVDEKLFF TGTGCCAGCAGTTACCAACGTGGACAGGTGGATGAAAAACTGTTTTTT
TRBJ2-3 TRBV28 few TRBD1 CASRPGQGRKDTQYF TGTGCCAGCAGACCAGGACAGGGACGGAAAGATACGCAGTATTTT
TRBJ2-1 TRBV10-3 many . CAISEGRGNEQFF TGTGCCATCAGTGAGGGCAGGGGCAATGAGCAGTTCTTC
TRBJ2-7 TRBV30 few TRBD1 CAWSDVMGTGDEQYF TGTGCCTGGAGTGATGTTATGGGGACAGGGGACGAGCAGTACTTC
TRBJ2-3 TRBV28 many . CASTIELQDTQYF TGTGCCAGCACTATAGAGTTGCAGGATACGCAGTATTTT
TRBJ2-1 TRBV20-1 many . CSARVSSRGHYNEQFF TGCAGTGCTAGAGTCTCTTCGCGGGGTCACTACAATGAGCAGTTCTTC
TRBJ2-1 TRBV6-2/TRBV6-3 . . CASIGVRDRYNEQFF TGTGCCAGCATAGGTGTTCGGGACCGCTACAATGAGCAGTTCTTC
TRBJ1-5 TRBV27 many . CASSLGQGLDSNQPQHF TGTGCCAGCAGTTTAGGGCAGGGCCTCGATAGCAATCAGCCCCAGCATTTT
TRBJ1-2 TRBV29-1 few TRBD1 CSVAQGGDGYTF TGCAGCGTCGCACAGGGGGGAGACGGCTACACCTTC
TRBJ2-2 TRBV6-5 many TRBD2 CASSSSGANTGELFF TGTGCCAGCAGTTCTAGCGGGGCGAACACCGGGGAGCTGTTTTTT
TRBJ1-5 TRBV27 few . CASSLGPTGQEPQHF TGTGCCAGCAGTTTAGGCCCGACGGGTCAGGAGCCCCAGCATTTT
TRBJ1-1 TRBV27 few TRBD1 CASRTGTGGEAFF TGTGCCAGCAGAACAGGGACAGGGGGTGAAGCTTTCTTT
TRBJ2-1 TRBV6-1 . TRBD2 CASSEAHLAGHGSSYNEQFF TGTGCCAGCAGTGAAGCGCACCTAGCGGGGCATGGAAGCTCCTACAATGAGCAGTTCTTC
TRBJ2-7 TRBV5-1 many TRBD2 CASSLYPSGMNEQYF TGCGCCAGCAGCTTGTATCCTAGCGGGATGAACGAGCAGTACTTC
TRBJ2-1 TRBV7-2 many . CASSLVWQPAIYNEQFF TGTGCCAGCAGCTTAGTATGGCAGCCCGCTATCTACAATGAGCAGTTCTTC
TRBJ1-1 TRBV6-4 . . CASSDGRGTEAFF TGTGCCAGCAGTGACGGCAGGGGAACTGAAGCTTTCTTT
TRBJ2-5 TRBV7-9 . . CASSLIRREETQYF TGTGCCAGCAGCCTAATCCGGAGGGAAGAGACCCAGTACTTC
TRBJ2-5 TRBV5-6 few . CASSFGAEETQYF TGTGCCAGCAGCTTCGGGGCGGAAGAGACCCAGTACTTC
TRBJ2-5 TRBV10-3 many TRBD2 CAISDGSGGRQETQYF TGTGCCATCAGTGACGGGAGCGGGGGCCGACAAGAGACCCAGTACTTC
TRBJ2-1 TRBV14 . . CASSQGRLSYNEQFF TGTGCCAGCAGCCAAGGTCGGTTGTCGTACAATGAGCAGTTCTTC
TRBJ1-5 TRBV4-3 . . CASSQERRQPQHF TGCGCCAGCAGCCAAGAGAGAAGGCAGCCCCAGCATTTT
TRBJ2-1 TRBV13 few TRBD2 CASSLVGGGGQFF TGTGCCAGCAGCTTAGTGGGCGGGGGAGGGCAGTTCTTC
TRBJ2-2 TRBV5-1 many . CASSLERRELFF TGCGCCAGCAGCTTGGAACGAAGGGAGCTGTTTTTT
TRBJ1-1 TRBV27 . . CASSLYPPGTEAFF TGTGCCAGCAGTTTGTACCCCCCGGGGACTGAAGCTTTCTTT
TRBJ1-2 TRBV29-1 many . CSVGSETLDYTF TGCAGCGTTGGAAGCGAAACCTTAGACTACACCTTC
TRBJ1-1 TRBV19 few . CASSMGFVNTEAFF TGTGCCAGTAGTATGGGTTTCGTGAACACTGAAGCTTTCTTT
TRBJ2-5 TRBV18 many . CASSRPQETQYF TGTGCCAGCTCACGCCCTCAAGAGACCCAGTACTTC
TRBJ1-1 TRBV28 many . CASSLEGLTEAFF TGTGCCAGCAGTTTAGAGGGCTTGACTGAAGCTTTCTTT
TRBJ2-3 TRBV7-8 many TRBD2 CASSLMASGAPDTQYF TGTGCCAGCAGCTTAATGGCTAGCGGGGCTCCGGATACGCAGTATTTT